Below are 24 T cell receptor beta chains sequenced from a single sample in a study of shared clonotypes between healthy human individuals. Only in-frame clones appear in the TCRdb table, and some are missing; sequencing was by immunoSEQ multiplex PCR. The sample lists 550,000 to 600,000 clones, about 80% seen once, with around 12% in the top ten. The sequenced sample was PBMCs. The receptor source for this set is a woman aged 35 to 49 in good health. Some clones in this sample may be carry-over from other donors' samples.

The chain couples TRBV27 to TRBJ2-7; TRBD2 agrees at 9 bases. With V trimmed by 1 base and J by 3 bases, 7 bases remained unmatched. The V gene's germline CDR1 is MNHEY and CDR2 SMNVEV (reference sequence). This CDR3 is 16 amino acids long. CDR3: CASSLFPSGAVYEQYF. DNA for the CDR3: TGTGCCAGCAGTTTATTCCCTAGCGGGGCCGTCTACGAGCAGTACTTC.

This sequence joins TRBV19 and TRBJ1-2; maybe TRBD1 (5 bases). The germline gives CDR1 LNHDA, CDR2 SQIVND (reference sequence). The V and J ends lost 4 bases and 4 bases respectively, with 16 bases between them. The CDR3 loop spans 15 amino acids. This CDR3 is CASSRGNPSVYGYTF. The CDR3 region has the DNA TGTGCCAGTAGTAGGGGGAACCCGTCAGTCTATGGCTACACCTTC.

The CDR3 spells CASSLFKPRDTRRGNQPQHF. Here the CDR3 DNA reads TGTGCCAGCAGTTTATTCAAACCCCGGGACACCAGGAGAGGCAATCAGCCCCAGCATTTT. This chain uses TRBV28 with TRBJ1-5; weak D call: TRBD1 (6 bases). Germline CDR1 and CDR2: MDHEN and SYDVKM. The CDR3 extends over 20 amino acids. Trimming took 1 base from V and 2 from J, leaving 24 bases between them.

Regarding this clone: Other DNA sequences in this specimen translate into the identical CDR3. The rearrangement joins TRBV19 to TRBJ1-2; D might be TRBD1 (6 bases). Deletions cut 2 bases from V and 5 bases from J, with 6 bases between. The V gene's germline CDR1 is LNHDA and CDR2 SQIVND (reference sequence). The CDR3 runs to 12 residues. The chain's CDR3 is CASSIQGYGYTF. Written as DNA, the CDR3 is TGTGCCAGTAGTATACAGGGGTATGGCTACACCTTC. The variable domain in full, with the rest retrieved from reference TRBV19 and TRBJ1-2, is DGGITQSPKYLFRKEGQNVTLSCEQNLNHDAMYWYRQDPGQGLRLIYYSQIVNDFQKGDIAEGYSVSREKKESFPLTVTSAQKNPTAFYLCASSIQGYGYTFGSGTRLTVV.

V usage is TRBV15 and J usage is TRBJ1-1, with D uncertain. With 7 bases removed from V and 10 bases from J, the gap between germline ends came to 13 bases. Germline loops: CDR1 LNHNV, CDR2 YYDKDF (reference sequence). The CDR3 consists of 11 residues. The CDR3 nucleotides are TGTGCCACCAACCCCCGGGGATTAGCTTTCTTT. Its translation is CATNPRGLAFF.

The CDR3: CSVALAGGPYEQYF. The CDR3 DNA sequence: TGCAGCGTTGCACTAGCGGGAGGACCCTACGAGCAGTACTTC. This rearrangement joins TRBV29-1 to TRBJ2-5; 12 positions match TRBD2. The J call could be wrong; TRBJ2-7 is a better fit for the DNA end. CDR1 and CDR2 (germline): SQVTM, ANQGSEA. The CDR3 has 14 residues.

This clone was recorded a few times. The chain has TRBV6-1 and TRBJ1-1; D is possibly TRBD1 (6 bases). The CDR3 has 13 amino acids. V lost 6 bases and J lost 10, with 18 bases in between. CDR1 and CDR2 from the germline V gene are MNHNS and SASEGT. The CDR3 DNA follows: TGTGCCAGCAGACCCCCGGGCGACAGGAGAGCTTTCTTT. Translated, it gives CASRPPGDRRAFF.

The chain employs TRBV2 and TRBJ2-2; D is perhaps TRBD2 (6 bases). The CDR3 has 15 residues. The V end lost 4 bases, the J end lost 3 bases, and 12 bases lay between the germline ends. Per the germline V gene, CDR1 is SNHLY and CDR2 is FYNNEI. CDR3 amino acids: CASSAQRAYTGELFF. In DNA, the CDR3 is TGTGCCAGCAGTGCCCAGCGGGCCTACACCGGGGAGCTGTTTTTT.

This chain's CDR3 is CASSLVRQGETQYF. The CDR3 DNA reads as TGTGCCAGCAGTTTGGTCCGACAGGGTGAGACCCAGTACTTC. The chain couples TRBV28 to TRBJ2-5; 7 nucleotides agree with TRBD1. The CDR3 is 14 amino acids. After removal of 3 bases from V and 5 bases from J, the junction contained 6 bases not matched to a gene. Germline assignment: CDR1 MDHEN and CDR2 SYDVKM.

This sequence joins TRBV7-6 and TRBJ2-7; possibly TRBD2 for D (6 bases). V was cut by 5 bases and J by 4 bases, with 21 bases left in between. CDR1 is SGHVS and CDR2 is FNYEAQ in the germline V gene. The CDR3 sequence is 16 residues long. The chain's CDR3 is CASSPRPTRSGYEQYF. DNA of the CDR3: TGTGCCAGCAGCCCAAGGCCGACTAGGTCAGGGTACGAGCAGTACTTC. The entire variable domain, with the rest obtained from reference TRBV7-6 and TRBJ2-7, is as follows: GAGVSQSPRYKVTKRGQDVALRCDPISGHVSLYWYRQALGQGPEFLTYFNYEAQQDKSGLPNDRFSAERPEGSISTLTIQRTEQRDSAMYRCASSPRPTRSGYEQYFGPGTRLTVT.

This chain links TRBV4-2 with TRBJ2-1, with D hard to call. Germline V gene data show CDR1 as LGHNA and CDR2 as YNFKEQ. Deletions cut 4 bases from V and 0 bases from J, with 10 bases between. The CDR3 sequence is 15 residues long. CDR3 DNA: TGTGCCAGCAGCCGGGAAGTCAGCTCCTACAATGAGCAGTTCTTC. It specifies CASSREVSSYNEQFF.

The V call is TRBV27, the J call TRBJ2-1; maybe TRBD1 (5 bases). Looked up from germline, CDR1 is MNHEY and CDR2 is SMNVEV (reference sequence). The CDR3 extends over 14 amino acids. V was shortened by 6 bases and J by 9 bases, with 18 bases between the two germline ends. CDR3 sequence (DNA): TGTGCCAGCAGCAGGGTTAGTCCCAATAGTGAGCAGTTCTTC. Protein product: CASSRVSPNSEQFF.

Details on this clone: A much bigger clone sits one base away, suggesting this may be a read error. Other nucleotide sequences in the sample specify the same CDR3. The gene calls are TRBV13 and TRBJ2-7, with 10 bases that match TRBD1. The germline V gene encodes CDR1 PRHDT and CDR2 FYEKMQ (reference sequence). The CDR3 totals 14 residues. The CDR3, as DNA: TGTGCCAGTAGCTCCCGACAGGGGGCGGATGAGCAGTACTTC. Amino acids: CASSSRQGADEQYF.

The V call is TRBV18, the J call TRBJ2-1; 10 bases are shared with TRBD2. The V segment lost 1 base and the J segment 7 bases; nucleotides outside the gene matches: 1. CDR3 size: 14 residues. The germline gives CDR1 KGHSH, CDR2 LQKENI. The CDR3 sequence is CASSPQREGNEQFF. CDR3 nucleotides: TGTGCCAGCTCACCACAGCGGGAGGGGAATGAGCAGTTCTTC.

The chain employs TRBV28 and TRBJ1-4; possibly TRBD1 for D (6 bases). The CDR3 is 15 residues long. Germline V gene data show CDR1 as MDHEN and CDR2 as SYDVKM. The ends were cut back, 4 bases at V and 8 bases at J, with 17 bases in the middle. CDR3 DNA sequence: TGTGCCAGCAGTTCTGGGGGGCAGGATCGGGAAAAACTGTTTTTT. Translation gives CASSSGGQDREKLFF.

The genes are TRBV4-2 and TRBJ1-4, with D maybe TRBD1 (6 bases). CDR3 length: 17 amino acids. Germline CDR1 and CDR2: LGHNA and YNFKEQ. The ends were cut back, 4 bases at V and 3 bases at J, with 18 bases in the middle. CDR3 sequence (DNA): TGTGCCAGCAGCCCACAACTAGGGGGGCGGGCTAATGAAAAACTGTTTTTT. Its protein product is CASSPQLGGRANEKLFF.

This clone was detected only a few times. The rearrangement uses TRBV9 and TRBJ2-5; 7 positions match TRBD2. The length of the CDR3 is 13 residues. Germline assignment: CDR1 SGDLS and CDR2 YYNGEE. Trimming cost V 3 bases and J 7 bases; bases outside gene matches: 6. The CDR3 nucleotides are TGTGCCAGCAGCGCGGGACTATCGGGGACCCAGTACTTC. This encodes CASSAGLSGTQYF.

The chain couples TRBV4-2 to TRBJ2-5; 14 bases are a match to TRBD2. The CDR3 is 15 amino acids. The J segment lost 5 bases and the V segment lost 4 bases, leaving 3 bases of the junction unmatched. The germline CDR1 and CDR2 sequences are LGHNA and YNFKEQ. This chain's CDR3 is CASSPGLAGAETQYF. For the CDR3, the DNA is TGTGCCAGCAGCCCGGGACTAGCGGGAGCGGAGACCCAGTACTTC.

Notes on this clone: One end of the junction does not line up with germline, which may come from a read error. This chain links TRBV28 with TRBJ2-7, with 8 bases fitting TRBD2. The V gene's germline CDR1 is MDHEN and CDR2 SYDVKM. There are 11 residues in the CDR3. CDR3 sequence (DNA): TGTGCCAGCAGATCCCCGGGAGGGGAGTTCTTC. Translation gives CASRSPGGEFF.

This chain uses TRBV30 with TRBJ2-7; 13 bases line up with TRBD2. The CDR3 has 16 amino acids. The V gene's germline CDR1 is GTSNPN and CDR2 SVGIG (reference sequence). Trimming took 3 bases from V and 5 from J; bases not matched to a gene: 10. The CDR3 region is CAWSGLAGAVGNEQYF. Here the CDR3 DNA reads TGTGCCTGGAGCGGACTAGCGGGAGCGGTAGGGAACGAGCAGTACTTC.

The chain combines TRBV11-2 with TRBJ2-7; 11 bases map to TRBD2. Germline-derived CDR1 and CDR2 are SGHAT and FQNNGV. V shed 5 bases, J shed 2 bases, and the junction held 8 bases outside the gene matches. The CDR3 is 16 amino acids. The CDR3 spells CASSPSGLAATYEQYF. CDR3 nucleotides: TGTGCCAGCAGCCCGTCGGGACTAGCGGCCACCTACGAGCAGTACTTC.

This CDR3 reads CASSPSPWAGDGYTF. As DNA, the CDR3 is TGTGCCAGCAGTCCCTCCCCCTGGGCAGGGGACGGCTACACCTTC. The chain uses TRBV27 and TRBJ1-2; possibly TRBD1 for D (6 bases). The germline CDR1 and CDR2 sequences are MNHEY and SMNVEV (reference sequence). Between the trimmed V and J ends, which lost 5 bases and 8 bases, there was a span of 21 bases. The CDR3 has 15 amino acids.

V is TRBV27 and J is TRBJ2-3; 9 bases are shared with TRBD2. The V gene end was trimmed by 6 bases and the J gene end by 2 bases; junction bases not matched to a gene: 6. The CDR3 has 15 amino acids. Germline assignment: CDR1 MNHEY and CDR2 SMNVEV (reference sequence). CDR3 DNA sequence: TGTGCCAGCAGGGAGACTAGCGGAAACACAGATACGCAGTATTTT. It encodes CASRETSGNTDTQYF.

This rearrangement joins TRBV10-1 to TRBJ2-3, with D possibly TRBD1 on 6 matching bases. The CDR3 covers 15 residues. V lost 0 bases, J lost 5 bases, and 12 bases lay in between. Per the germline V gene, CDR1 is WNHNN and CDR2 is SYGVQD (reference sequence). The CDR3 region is CASSESRTGRDTQYF. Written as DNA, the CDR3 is TGCGCCAGCAGTGAGTCTCGTACAGGGAGAGATACGCAGTATTTT.